This record covers a single TCR beta chain. The antigen is unknown. Criteria for exclusion of patients were uncontrolled infection, other autoimmune disease, pregnancy or lactation. This CDR3 region has 14 residues. Deletions cut 7 bases from V and 1 base from J, with 10 bases between. Germline V lookup: CDR1 MNHNS, CDR2 SASEGT. The record originates from a study of T cells in Graves' hyperthyroidism and ophthalmopathy. The overall study: The authors collected peripheral blood at initial diagnosis, before any treatment.

The CDR3 regions of TCR beta were amplified from RNA transcripts. HTBI primers were used for first-round RT-PCR of the TCR CDR3. TCRdb fed the multiplex PCR reads into MiXCR, producing one record per CDR3 protein. The table shows fewer than 650,000 distinct CDR3 sequences, with roughly 15% occurring only once. Study-level points and caveats: In the analysis, a 13 V-J model separated ophthalmopathy from stable hyperthyroidism.

This sequence joins TRBV6-1 and TRBJ2-2; D is unresolved. The sample comprised blood. The source is a woman aged 40-49 years with Graves' hyperthyroidism. CDR3 nucleotides: TGTGCCAGCAAAGGGCCCTTGAACACCGGGGAGCTGTTTTTT. Its protein product is CASKGPLNTGELFF.